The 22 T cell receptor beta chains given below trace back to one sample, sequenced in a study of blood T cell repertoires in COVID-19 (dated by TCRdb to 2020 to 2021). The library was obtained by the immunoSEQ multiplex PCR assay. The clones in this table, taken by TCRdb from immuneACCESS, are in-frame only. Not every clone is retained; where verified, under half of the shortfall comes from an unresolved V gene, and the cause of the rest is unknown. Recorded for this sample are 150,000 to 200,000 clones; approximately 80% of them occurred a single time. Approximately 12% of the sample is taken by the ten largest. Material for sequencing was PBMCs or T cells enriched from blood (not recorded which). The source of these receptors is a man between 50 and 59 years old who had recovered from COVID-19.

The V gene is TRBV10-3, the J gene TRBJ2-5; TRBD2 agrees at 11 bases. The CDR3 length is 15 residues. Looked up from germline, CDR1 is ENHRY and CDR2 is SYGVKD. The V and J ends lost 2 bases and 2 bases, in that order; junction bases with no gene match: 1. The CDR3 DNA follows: TGTGCCATCAGTGAGACTAGCGGGGGTCAAGAGACCCAGTACTTC. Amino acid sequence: CAISETSGGQETQYF.

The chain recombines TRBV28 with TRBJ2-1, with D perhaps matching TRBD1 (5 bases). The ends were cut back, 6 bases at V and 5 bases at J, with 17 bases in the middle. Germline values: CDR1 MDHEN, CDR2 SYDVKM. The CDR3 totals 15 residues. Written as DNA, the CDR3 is TGTGCCAGCAGCCCCGCAGGGAATAGTAACAATGAGCAGTTCTTC. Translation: CASSPAGNSNNEQFF.

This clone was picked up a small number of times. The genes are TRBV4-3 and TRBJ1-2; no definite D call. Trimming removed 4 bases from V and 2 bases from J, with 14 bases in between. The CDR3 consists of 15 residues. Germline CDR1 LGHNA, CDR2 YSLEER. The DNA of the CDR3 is TGCGCCAGCAGCCGAATTTCAGGCGTCAACTATGGCTACACCTTC. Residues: CASSRISGVNYGYTF.

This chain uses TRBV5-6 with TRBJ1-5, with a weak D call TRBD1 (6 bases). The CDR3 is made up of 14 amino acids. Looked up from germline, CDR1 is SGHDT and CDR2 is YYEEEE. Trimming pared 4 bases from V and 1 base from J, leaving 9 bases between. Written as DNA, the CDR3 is TGTGCCAGCAGCCTCGACAGGAGCAATCAGCCCCAGCATTTT. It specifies CASSLDRSNQPQHF.

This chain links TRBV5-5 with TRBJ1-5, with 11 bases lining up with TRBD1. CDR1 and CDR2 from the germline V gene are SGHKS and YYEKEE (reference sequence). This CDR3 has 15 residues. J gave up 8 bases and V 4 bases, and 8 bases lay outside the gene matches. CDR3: CASSPKDRGLEPQHF. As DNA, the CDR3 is TGTGCCAGCAGCCCCAAGGACAGGGGGCTTGAGCCCCAGCATTTT.

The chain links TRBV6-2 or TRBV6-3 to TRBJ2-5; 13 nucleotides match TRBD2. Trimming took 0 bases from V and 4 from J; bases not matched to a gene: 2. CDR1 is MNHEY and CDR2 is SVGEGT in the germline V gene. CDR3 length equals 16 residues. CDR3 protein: CASSYSRTSGGETQYF. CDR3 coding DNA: TGTGCCAGCAGTTACTCGCGGACTAGCGGGGGAGAGACCCAGTACTTC.

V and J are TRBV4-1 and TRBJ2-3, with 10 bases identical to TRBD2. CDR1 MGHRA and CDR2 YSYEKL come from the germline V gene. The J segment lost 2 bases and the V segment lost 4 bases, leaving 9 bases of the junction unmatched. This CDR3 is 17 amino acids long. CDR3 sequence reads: CASSLVLAGFTTDTQYF. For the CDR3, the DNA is TGCGCCAGCAGCCTCGTACTAGCGGGGTTCACCACAGATACGCAGTATTTT.

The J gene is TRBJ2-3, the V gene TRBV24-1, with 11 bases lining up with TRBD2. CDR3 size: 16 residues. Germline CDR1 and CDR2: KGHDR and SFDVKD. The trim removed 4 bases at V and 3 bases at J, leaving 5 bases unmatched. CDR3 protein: CATSDPLAGGTDTQYF. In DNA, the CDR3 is TGTGCCACCAGTGACCCTCTAGCGGGGGGAACAGATACGCAGTATTTT.

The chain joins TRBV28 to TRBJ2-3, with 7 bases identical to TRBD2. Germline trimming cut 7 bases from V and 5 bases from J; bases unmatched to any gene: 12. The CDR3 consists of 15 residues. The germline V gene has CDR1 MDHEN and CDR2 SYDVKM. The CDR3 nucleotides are TGTGCCAGCATCAAAGCGGGGAGCCTCGGAGATACGCAGTATTTT. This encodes CASIKAGSLGDTQYF.

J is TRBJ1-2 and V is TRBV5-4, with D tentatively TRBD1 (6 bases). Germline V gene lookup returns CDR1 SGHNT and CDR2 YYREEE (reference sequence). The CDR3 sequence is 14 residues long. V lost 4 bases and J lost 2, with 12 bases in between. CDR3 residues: CASSVGQGNYGYTF. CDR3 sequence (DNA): TGTGCCAGCAGCGTGGGGCAGGGGAACTATGGCTACACCTTC.

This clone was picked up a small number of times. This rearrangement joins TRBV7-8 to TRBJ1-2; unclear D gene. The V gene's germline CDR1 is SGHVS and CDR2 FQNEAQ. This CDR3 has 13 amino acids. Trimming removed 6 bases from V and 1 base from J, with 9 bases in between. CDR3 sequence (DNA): TGTGCCAGCAGTCTGGTAGTTAACTATGGCTACACCTTC. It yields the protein CASSLVVNYGYTF.

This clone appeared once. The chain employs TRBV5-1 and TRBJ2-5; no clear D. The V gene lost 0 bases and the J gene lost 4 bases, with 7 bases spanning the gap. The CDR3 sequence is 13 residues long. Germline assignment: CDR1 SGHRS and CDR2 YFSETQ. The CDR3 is CASSLGGAETQYF. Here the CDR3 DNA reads TGCGCCAGCAGCTTGGGAGGTGCAGAGACCCAGTACTTC.

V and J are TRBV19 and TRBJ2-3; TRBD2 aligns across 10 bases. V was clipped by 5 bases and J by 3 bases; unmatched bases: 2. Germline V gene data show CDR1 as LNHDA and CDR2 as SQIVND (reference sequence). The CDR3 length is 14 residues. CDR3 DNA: TGTGCCAGTAGTGCTAGCGGGGGAACAGATACGCAGTATTTT. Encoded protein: CASSASGGTDTQYF.

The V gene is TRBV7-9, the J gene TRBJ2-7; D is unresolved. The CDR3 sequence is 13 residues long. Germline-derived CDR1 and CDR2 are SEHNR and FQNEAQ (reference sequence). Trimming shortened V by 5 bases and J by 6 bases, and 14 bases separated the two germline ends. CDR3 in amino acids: CASSQETRGEQYF. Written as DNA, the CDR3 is TGTGCCAGCAGCCAAGAGACCAGAGGCGAGCAGTACTTC.

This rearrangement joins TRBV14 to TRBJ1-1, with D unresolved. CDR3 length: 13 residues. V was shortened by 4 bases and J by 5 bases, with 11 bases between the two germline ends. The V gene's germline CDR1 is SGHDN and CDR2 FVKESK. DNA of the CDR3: TGTGCCAGCAGCCGCCGAGGATGGACTGAAGCTTTCTTT. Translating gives CASSRRGWTEAFF.

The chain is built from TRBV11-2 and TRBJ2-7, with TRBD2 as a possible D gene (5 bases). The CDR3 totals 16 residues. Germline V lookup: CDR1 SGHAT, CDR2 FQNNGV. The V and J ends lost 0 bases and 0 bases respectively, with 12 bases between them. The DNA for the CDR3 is TGTGCCAGCAGCTTAGATCGGGCCGGAGGCTCCTACGAGCAGTACTTC. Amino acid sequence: CASSLDRAGGSYEQYF.

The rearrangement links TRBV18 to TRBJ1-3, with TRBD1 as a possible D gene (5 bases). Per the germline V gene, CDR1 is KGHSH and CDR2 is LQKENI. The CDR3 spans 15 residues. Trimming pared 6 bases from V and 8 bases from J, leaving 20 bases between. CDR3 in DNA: TGTGCCAGCTCGCCGACAGTCTCCGAGCGTGACACCATATATTTT. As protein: CASSPTVSERDTIYF.

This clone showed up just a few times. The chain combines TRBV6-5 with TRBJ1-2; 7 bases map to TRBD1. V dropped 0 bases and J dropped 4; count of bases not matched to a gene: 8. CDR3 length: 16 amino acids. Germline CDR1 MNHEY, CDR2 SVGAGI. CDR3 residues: CASSYSQPRDSYGYTF. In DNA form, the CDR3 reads TGTGCCAGCAGTTACTCTCAACCCCGGGACAGCTATGGCTACACCTTC.

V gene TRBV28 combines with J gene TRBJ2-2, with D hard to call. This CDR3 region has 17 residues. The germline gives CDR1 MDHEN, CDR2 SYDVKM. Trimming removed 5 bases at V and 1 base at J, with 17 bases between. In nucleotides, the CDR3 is TGTGCCAGCAGTACGGTAGCTCCAAAAAAGAACACCGGGGAGCTGTTTTTT. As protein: CASSTVAPKKNTGELFF. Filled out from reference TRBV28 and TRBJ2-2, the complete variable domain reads DVKVTQSSRYLVKRTGEKVFLECVQDMDHENMFWYRQDPGLGLRLIYFSYDVKMKEKGDIPEGYSVSREKKERFSLILESASTNQTSMYLCASSTVAPKKNTGELFFGEGSRLTVL.

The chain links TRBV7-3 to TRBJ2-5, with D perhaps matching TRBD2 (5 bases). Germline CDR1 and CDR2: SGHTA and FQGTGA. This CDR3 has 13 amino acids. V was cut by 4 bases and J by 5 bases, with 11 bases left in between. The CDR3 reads CASSYGPGETQYF. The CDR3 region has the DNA TGTGCCAGCAGCTACGGCCCGGGGGAGACCCAGTACTTC.

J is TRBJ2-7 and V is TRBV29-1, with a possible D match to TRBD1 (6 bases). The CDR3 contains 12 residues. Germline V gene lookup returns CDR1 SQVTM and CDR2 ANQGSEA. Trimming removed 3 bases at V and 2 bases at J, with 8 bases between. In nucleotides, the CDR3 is TGCAGCGTTGAGGGACAAACCTACGAGCAGTACTTC. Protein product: CSVEGQTYEQYF.

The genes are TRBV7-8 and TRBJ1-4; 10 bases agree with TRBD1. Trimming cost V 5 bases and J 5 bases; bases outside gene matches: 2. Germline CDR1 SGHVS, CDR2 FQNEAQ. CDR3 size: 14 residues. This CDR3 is CASSVGQGNEKLFF. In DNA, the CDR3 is TGTGCCAGCAGCGTGGGACAGGGGAATGAAAAACTGTTTTTT.